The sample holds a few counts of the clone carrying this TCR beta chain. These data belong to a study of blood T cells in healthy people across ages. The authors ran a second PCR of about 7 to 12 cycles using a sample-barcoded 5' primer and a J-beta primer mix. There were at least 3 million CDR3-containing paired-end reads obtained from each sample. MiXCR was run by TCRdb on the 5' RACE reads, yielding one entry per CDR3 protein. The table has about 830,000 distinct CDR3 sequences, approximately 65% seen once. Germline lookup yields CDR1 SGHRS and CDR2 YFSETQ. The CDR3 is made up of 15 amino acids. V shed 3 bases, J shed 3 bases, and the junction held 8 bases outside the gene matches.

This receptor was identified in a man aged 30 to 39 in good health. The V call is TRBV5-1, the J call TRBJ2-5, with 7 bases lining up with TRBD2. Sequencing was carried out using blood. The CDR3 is CASSSLGGSEETQYF. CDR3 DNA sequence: TGCGCCAGCAGCTCTCTCGGGGGGAGCGAAGAGACCCAGTACTTC.